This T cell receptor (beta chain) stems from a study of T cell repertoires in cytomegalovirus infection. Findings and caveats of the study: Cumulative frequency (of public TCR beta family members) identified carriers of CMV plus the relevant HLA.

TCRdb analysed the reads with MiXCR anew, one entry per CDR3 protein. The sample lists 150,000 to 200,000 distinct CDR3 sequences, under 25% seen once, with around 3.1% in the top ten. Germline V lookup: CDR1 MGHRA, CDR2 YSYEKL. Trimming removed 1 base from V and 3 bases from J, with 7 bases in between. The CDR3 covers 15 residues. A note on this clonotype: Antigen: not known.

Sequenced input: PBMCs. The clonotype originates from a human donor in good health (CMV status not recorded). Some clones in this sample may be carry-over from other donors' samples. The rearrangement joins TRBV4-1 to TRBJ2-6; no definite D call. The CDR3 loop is CASSQVFSGANVLTF. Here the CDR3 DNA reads TGCGCCAGCAGCCAAGTGTTTAGTGGGGCCAACGTCCTGACTTTC.